This T cell receptor beta chain appears in the sequencing data of a study of cytomegalovirus exposure and HLA in healthy donors. Looking at the study overall: Tens of millions of unique TCRs from HLA-typed donors made up an early data release. Findings of the study overall: TCR beta V- and J-gene trimming, according to a later analysis, was linked to a missense DCLRE1C variant. Reportedly, fewer N-insertions than the 666-donor mean appeared in an Asian-associated ancestry cluster in a later analysis.

A note on this clone: Its antigen is unidentified.

Germline trimming cut 2 bases from V and 8 bases from J; bases unmatched to any gene: 4. Per germline, CDR1 MNHEY and CDR2 SMNVEV (reference sequence). CDR3 length equals 15 residues. The PCR contained 60 Vbeta and 13 Jbeta primers. Clones were read by immunoSEQ multiplex PCR, and TCRdb kept only the in-frame ones, dropping some. The repertoire holds tens of thousands of clones, roughly 70% seen once, with 13% to 15% in the top ten. The sample consisted of PBMCs. The chain joins TRBV27 to TRBJ2-5; 14 bases align to TRBD2. The origin of this receptor is a male donor in good health and CMV-seropositive. The CDR3 sequence: CASSLGGLAGETQYF. The CDR3, as DNA: TGTGCCAGCAGTTTAGGGGGACTAGCGGGAGAAACCCAGTACTTC.